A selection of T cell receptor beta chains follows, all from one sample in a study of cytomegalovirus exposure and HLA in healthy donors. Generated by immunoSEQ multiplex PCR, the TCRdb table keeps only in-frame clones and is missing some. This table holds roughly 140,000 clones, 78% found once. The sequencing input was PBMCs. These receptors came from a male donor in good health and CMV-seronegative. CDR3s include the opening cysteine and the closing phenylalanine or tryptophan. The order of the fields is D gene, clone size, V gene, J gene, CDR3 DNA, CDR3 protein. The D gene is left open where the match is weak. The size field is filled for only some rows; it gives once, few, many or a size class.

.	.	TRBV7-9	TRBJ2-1	TGTGCCAGCAGCTGGCGACAGTACAATGAGCAGTTCTTC	CASSWRQYNEQFF
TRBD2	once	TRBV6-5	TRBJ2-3	TGTGCCAGCAACATACTAGCGGAGTACACAGATACGCAGTATTTT	CASNILAEYTDTQYF
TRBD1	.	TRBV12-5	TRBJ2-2	TGTGCTAGTGGTTTTGGGACAGGGAAAAGAGGCGGGGAGCTGTTTTTT	CASGFGTGKRGGELFF
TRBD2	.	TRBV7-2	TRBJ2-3	TGTGCCCGCAGCTTCGGAGCGGGGGTCCCCACAGATACGCAGTATTTT	CARSFGAGVPTDTQYF
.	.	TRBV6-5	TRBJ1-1	TGTGCCAGCAGTTACTCGGGAGTCGGCGCAAACACTGAAGCTTTCTTT	CASSYSGVGANTEAFF
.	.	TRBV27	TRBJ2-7	TGTGCCAGCAGTTCTGCGGGGAGACAGGGCGTATACGAGCAGTACTTC	CASSSAGRQGVYEQYF
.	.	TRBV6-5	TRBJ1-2	TGTGCCAGCAGCCAGACAGCGGGGGCGCGCGGCTACACCTTC	CASSQTAGARGYTF
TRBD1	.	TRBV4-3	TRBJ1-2	TGCGCCAGCAGCCAAGACACAGGGGGTCGGAGTGGCTACACCTTC	CASSQDTGGRSGYTF
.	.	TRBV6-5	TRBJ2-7	TGTGCCAGCAGTTACTCACAGTTTTCCTACGAGCAGTACTTC	CASSYSQFSYEQYF
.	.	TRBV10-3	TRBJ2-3	TGTGCCATCACGGCAGGGGTTGTAGATACGCAGTATTTT	CAITAGVVDTQYF
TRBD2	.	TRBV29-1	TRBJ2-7	TGCAGCGTTGGGGCTAGCGGGAGCTACGAGCAGTACTTC	CSVGASGSYEQYF
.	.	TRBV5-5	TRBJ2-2	TGTGCCAGCAGCTTCCGTAGCGGGAACACCGGGGAGCTGTTTTTT	CASSFRSGNTGELFF
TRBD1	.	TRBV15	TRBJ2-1	TGTGCCACCAGCAGGCCGGGACAGGGAAGGCAGAATGAGCAGTTCTTC	CATSRPGQGRQNEQFF
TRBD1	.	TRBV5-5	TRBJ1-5	TGTGCCAGCAGCAGGGGACAGGCCACCTATAGCAATCAGCCCCAGCATTTT	CASSRGQATYSNQPQHF
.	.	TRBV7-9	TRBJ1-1	TGTGCCAGCAGCACCCGGGAAAGGAACACTGAAGCTTTCTTT	CASSTRERNTEAFF
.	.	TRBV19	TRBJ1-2	TGTGCCAGTAGTATGGAGCAGCTCCTCTGGGGCTACACCTTC	CASSMEQLLWGYTF
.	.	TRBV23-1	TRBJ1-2	TGCGCCAGCAGTCAATCGACTTACCGACCACCTCATGGCTACACCTTC	CASSQSTYRPPHGYTF
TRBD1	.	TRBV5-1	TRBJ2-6	TGCGCCAGCAGCTCGACAGGGTCTGGGGCCAACGTCCTGACTTTC	CASSSTGSGANVLTF
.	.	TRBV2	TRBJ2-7	TGTGCCAGCAGATGGGAGGGGGGGTTCACCGAGCAGTACTTC	CASRWEGGFTEQYF
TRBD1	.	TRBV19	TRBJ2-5	TGTGCCAGTAGTCTGTCACAGGGGGTGACGGAGACCCAGTACTTC	CASSLSQGVTETQYF
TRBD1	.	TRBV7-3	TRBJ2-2	TGTGCCAGCAGCTTATACGTTCCGGGACAGGGCGGGGAGCTGTTTTTT	CASSLYVPGQGGELFF
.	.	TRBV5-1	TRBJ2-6	TGCGCCAGCAGCTTGGGAGACTCTGGGGCCAACGTCCTGACTTTC	CASSLGDSGANVLTF
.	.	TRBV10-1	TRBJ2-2	TGCGCCAGCAGTCCCTGGGGAGCCGGAACCGGGGAGCTGTTTTTT	CASSPWGAGTGELFF
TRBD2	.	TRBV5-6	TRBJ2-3	TGTGCCAGCAGCTACGGGAGGCCGCCAGATACGCAGTATTTT	CASSYGRPPDTQYF
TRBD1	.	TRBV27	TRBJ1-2	TGTGCCAGCAGTTTTACCAGGGGGCAGTTGGGCTACACCTTC	CASSFTRGQLGYTF
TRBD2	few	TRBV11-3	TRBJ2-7	TGTGCCGACCCCGGACTAGCGGGAGATAGGTACGAGCAGTACTTC	CADPGLAGDRYEQYF
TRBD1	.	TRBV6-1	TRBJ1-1	TGTGCCAGCAGTGATAGACAGGGCGTCGCTGAAGCTTTCTTT	CASSDRQGVAEAFF
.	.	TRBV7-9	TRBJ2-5	TGTGCCAGCAGCCCCAGGGGAAGAGTCCAAGAGACCCAGTACTTC	CASSPRGRVQETQYF
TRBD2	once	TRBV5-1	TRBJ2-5	TGCGCCAGCAGTTCAGGGACTAGCGGGGGGGTGACAGAGACCCAGTACTTC	CASSSGTSGGVTETQYF
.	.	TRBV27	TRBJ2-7	TGTGCCAGCTCCTCCGGGTCCTACGAGCAGTACTTC	CASSSGSYEQYF
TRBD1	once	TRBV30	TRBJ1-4	TGTGCCTGGAGTGCCACAGGGGGCGTCGCTGAAAAACTGTTTTTT	CAWSATGGVAEKLFF
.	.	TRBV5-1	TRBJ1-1	TGCGCCAGCAGCTTGGTGGGCAGGGAGAACACTGAAGCTTTCTTT	CASSLVGRENTEAFF
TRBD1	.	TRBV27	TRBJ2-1	TGTGCCAGCAGTCCCGACTCGGGACAGGGGGCCTACAATGAGCAGTTCTTC	CASSPDSGQGAYNEQFF
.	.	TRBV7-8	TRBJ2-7	TGTGCCAGCAGCTTAGCCGCTAGCACCTACGAGCAGTACTTC	CASSLAASTYEQYF
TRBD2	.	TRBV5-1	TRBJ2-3	TGCGCCAGCAGCTTACGGACTAGCGGGGGGAACACAGATACGCAGTATTTT	CASSLRTSGGNTDTQYF
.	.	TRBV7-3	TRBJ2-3	TGTGCCAGCAGCTTGGCAGGGGAAGATACGCAGTATTTT	CASSLAGEDTQYF
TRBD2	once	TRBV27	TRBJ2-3	TGTGCCAGCACCCCCCTCCGGGCTAGCGGGGGGGCCAGTCCGTATTTT	CASTPLRASGGASPYF
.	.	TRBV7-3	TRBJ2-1	TGTGCCAGCAGCGCCCAAAACGGGTACAATGAGCAGTTCTTC	CASSAQNGYNEQFF
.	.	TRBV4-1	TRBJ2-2	TGCGCCAGCAGCCAATTTCACCAGGGTCCCGGGGAGCTGTTTTTT	CASSQFHQGPGELFF
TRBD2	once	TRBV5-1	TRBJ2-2	TGCGCCAGCAGCCTTAGCGGGGCCAACACCGGGGAGCTGTTTTTT	CASSLSGANTGELFF
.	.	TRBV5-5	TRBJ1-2	TGTGCCAGCAGCTTCCGACGGGACTATGGCTACACCTTC	CASSFRRDYGYTF
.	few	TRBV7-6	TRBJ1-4	TGTGCCAGCAGCCGAGCAGGGACTAATGAAAAACTGTTTTTT	CASSRAGTNEKLFF
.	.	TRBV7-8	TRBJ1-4	TGTGCCAGCAGCTTAGTTGTAGGAGCAACTAATGAAAAACTGTTTTTT	CASSLVVGATNEKLFF
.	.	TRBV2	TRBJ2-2	TGTGCCAGCAGTGATGGGCCAGGGGGGACCGGGGAGCTGTTTTTT	CASSDGPGGTGELFF
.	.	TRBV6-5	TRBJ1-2	TGTGCCAGCAGTCAGACATCAAACTATGGCTACACCTTC	CASSQTSNYGYTF
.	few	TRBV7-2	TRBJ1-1	TGTGCCAGCAGTTGGACAGTTAACACTGAAGCTTTCTTT	CASSWTVNTEAFF
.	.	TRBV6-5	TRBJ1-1	TGTGCCAGCAGTCCGGGGGGTTTAGCTTTCTTT	CASSPGGLAFF
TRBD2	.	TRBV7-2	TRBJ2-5	TGTGCCAGCAGCTTCGGGACTAGCGGGAGGCGTAGGGGAGAGACCCAGTACTTC	CASSFGTSGRRRGETQYF
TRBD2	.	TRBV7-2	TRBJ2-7	TGTGCCAGCAGCCTACTAGCGGGGGCTCCAAACAACTACGAGCAGTACTTC	CASSLLAGAPNNYEQYF
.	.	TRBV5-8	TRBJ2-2	TGTGCCAGCAGCCCCGGGACACTTGGGGCCGGGGAGCTGTTTTTT	CASSPGTLGAGELFF
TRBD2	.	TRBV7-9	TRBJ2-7	TGTGCCAGCAGCGAGCCCCACGATAGACTAGCGGCCGCCTACGAGCAGTACTTC	CASSEPHDRLAAAYEQYF
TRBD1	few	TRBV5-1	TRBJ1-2	TGCGCCAGCAGCTCGGGACAGCCTAACTATGGCTACACCTTC	CASSSGQPNYGYTF
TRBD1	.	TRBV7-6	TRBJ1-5	TGTGCCAGCAGCTCGACAGGGGGGGTAGGTCAGCCCCAGCATTTT	CASSSTGGVGQPQHF
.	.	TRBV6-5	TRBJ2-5	TGTGCCAGCAGTTCCGAGTGGGGGCCAATCCACCAGACCCAGTACTTC	CASSSEWGPIHQTQYF
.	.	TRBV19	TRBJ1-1	TGTGCCAGTAGTATCACAGGGTTAAGGGGGACTGAAGCTTTCTTT	CASSITGLRGTEAFF